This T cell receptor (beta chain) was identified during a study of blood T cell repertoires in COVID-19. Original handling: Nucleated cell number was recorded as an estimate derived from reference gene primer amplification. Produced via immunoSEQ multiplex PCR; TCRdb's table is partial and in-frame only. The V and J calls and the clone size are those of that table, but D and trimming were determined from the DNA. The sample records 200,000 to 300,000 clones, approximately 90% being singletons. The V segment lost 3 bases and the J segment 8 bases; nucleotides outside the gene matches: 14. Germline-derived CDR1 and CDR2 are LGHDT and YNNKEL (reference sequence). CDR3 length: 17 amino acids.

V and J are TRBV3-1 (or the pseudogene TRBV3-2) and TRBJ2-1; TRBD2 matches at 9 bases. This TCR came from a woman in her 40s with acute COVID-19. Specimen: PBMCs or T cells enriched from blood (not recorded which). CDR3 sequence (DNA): TGTGCCAGCAGCCAGGGCCACCTGCGGGAGGGCCGATATGAGCAGTTCTTC. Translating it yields CASSQGHLREGRYEQFF.